The next 25 T cell receptor beta chains were all read from a single sample in a study of blood T cell repertoires in COVID-19. Using immunoSEQ multiplex PCR, the repertoire was profiled, and TCRdb retains in-frame clones only, with some absent. The table includes about 480,000 clones, 85% to 90% detected once. Sequenced material: peripheral blood. The receptors come from a man aged 18 to 29 with COVID-19, enrolled during active disease.

The V gene is TRBV18, the J gene TRBJ2-5, with 8 bases that match TRBD2. The CDR3 has 14 residues. Germline V gene sequence: CDR1 KGHSH, CDR2 LQKENI. The J segment lost 3 bases and the V segment lost 0 bases, leaving 0 bases of the junction unmatched. The CDR3 spells CASSPPLAEETQYF. For the CDR3, the DNA is TGTGCCAGCTCACCACCACTAGCGGAAGAGACCCAGTACTTC.

The J gene is TRBJ2-5, the V gene TRBV18; TRBD1 might be the D (5 bases). CDR1 and CDR2 (germline): KGHSH, LQKENI. The CDR3 has 17 amino acids. V lost 2 bases to trimming and J lost 4 bases, with 20 bases between them. The CDR3 coding sequence is TGTGCCAGCTCACCAGTCGCGACAGCCCCCACGGGAGAGACCCAGTACTTC. Translated, it gives CASSPVATAPTGETQYF.

CDR3 region: CASSLDRGHGQETQYF. CDR3 nucleotide sequence: TGCGCCAGCAGCTTGGACAGGGGGCATGGACAAGAGACCCAGTACTTC. This chain links TRBV5-1 with TRBJ2-5; 9 bases align to TRBD1. In germline, CDR1 is SGHRS, CDR2 YFSETQ. The V gene end was trimmed by 0 bases and the J gene end by 2 bases; junction bases not matched to a gene: 5. CDR3 size: 16 residues. The variable domain in full, with the rest retrieved from reference TRBV5-1 and TRBJ2-5, is KAGVTQTPRYLIKTRGQQVTLSCSPISGHRSVSWYQQTPGQGLQFLFEYFSETQRNKGNFPGRFSGRQFSNSRSEMNVSTLELGDSALYLCASSLDRGHGQETQYFGPGTRLLVL.

This sequence joins TRBV3-1 (or the pseudogene TRBV3-2) and TRBJ2-5; D unclear. Looked up from germline, CDR1 is LGHDT and CDR2 is YNNKEL (reference sequence). The CDR3 length is 14 residues. Trimming stripped 1 base from V and 1 base from J, with 7 bases between. The CDR3 here is CASSQVAGQETQYF. CDR3 DNA sequence: TGTGCCAGCAGCCAAGTGGCAGGCCAAGAGACCCAGTACTTC.

Remarks on this clone: In the same sample, other DNA sequences code for this CDR3. The genes are TRBV30 and TRBJ2-7; D might be TRBD1 (5 bases). The CDR3 consists of 12 residues. V was cut by 2 bases and J by 3 bases, with 8 bases left in between. Per the germline V gene, CDR1 is GTSNPN and CDR2 is SVGIG (reference sequence). The CDR3 coding sequence is TGTGCCTGGAGTCCTCAGGGCTACGAGCAGTACTTC. It is translated as CAWSPQGYEQYF. Drawing the rest from reference TRBV30 and TRBJ2-7, the complete variable domain is SQTIHQWPATLVQPVGSPLSLECTVEGTSNPNLYWYRQAAGRGLQLLFYSVGIGQISSEVPQNLSASRPQDRQFILSSKKLLLSDSGFYLCAWSPQGYEQYFGPGTRLTVT.

The gene calls are TRBV9 and TRBJ2-1, with 14 bases aligning to TRBD2. V lost 4 bases and J lost 8; bases outside the gene matches: 11. The CDR3 covers 17 residues. Germline V gene data show CDR1 as SGDLS and CDR2 as YYNGEE. The CDR3 DNA sequence: TGTGCCAGCAGCACTCCACCGGGACTAGCGGGAGTGGATGAGCAGTTCTTC. Translated, it gives CASSTPPGLAGVDEQFF.

The rearrangement joins TRBV4-1 to TRBJ1-2, with TRBD1 matching over 8 bases. The CDR3 length is 14 residues. Unmatched junction bases numbered 4, after V lost 3 bases and J lost 4 bases. Germline V lookup: CDR1 MGHRA, CDR2 YSYEKL. The CDR3 sequence is CASSHDRGGYGYTF. CDR3 sequence (DNA): TGCGCCAGCAGCCACGACAGGGGAGGCTATGGCTACACCTTC.

The genes are TRBV6-2 or TRBV6-3 and TRBJ1-2; D not certain. The CDR3 sequence is 11 residues long. V was cut by 5 bases and J by 2 bases, with 3 bases left in between. Per germline, CDR1 MNHEY and CDR2 SVGEGT. The CDR3 reads CASSQNYGYTF. The CDR3, as DNA: TGTGCCAGCAGTCAGAACTATGGCTACACCTTC.

The V gene is TRBV15, the J gene TRBJ1-5; 10 positions match TRBD1. The V gene's germline CDR1 is LNHNV and CDR2 YYDKDF (reference sequence). The CDR3 is 15 amino acids. The J segment lost 6 bases and the V segment lost 5 bases, leaving 7 bases of the junction unmatched. CDR3 nucleotides: TGTGCCACCAGCGGGGGACAGGGGATCGTTCAGCCCCAGCATTTT. Translation gives CATSGGQGIVQPQHF.

The V call is TRBV7-9, the J call TRBJ2-3; tentatively, D is TRBD2 (6 bases). Trimming left V 4 bases short and J 2 bases short, with 13 bases between. This CDR3 is 15 amino acids long. Germline V lookup: CDR1 SEHNR, CDR2 FQNEAQ (reference sequence). The CDR3 sequence: CASSYGTLNTDTQYF. The CDR3 DNA is TGTGCCAGCAGCTACGGGACTCTGAACACAGATACGCAGTATTTT. Full variable domain (outside the CDR3, taken from reference TRBV7-9 and TRBJ2-3): DTGVSQNPRHKITKRGQNVTFRCDPISEHNRLYWYRQTLGQGPEFLTYFQNEAQLEKSRLLSDRFSAERPKGSFSTLEIQRTEQGDSAMYLCASSYGTLNTDTQYFGPGTRLTVL.

V usage is TRBV2 and J usage is TRBJ1-1; a possible D gene is TRBD1 (6 bases). The CDR3 runs to 13 residues. Trimming removed 11 bases at V and 3 bases at J, with 16 bases between. Germline-derived CDR1 and CDR2 are SNHLY and FYNNEI. The CDR3 nucleotides read TGTGCCGGGGGGCGCGGGGGCTACACTGAAGCTTTCTTT. Protein: CAGGRGGYTEAFF.

V gene TRBV5-1 combines with J gene TRBJ1-2; 10 bases agree with TRBD1. After removal of 2 bases from V and 6 bases from J, the junction contained 1 base not matched to a gene. The CDR3 is made up of 13 amino acids. From germline, CDR1 is SGHRS and CDR2 YFSETQ. The CDR3 nucleotides are TGCGCCAGCAGCTTCGGACAGGGGGATGGCTACACCTTC. It yields the protein CASSFGQGDGYTF. The full variable domain, with the rest looked up from reference TRBV5-1 and TRBJ1-2, is KAGVTQTPRYLIKTRGQQVTLSCSPISGHRSVSWYQQTPGQGLQFLFEYFSETQRNKGNFPGRFSGRQFSNSRSEMNVSTLELGDSALYLCASSFGQGDGYTFGSGTRLTVV.

The genes are TRBV19 and TRBJ1-1; tentatively, D is TRBD1 (5 bases). V lost 10 bases, J lost 2 bases, and 14 bases lay in between. The germline gives CDR1 LNHDA, CDR2 SQIVND (reference sequence). The CDR3 contains 13 residues. CDR3 residues: CATRTDSNTEAFF. The CDR3 DNA is TGTGCCACCCGAACCGACAGCAACACTGAAGCTTTCTTT.

This clone was seen more than once but under ten times. V is TRBV11-2 and J is TRBJ2-5, with D unresolved. Trimming removed 1 base from V and 1 base from J, with 10 bases in between. The CDR3 sequence is 15 residues long. Germline CDR1 is SGHAT and CDR2 is FQNNGV. The chain's CDR3 is CASSLAPLIQETQYF. The CDR3 coding sequence is TGTGCCAGCAGCTTAGCCCCACTCATCCAAGAGACCCAGTACTTC.

The CDR3 sequence is CASSRRTSGSADTQYF. CDR3 bases: TGTGCCAGCAGCCGCCGGACTAGCGGGAGTGCAGATACGCAGTATTTT. V usage is TRBV3-1 (or the pseudogene TRBV3-2) and J usage is TRBJ2-3; the match to TRBD2 covers 13 bases. CDR3 length equals 16 residues. Germline assignment: CDR1 LGHDT and CDR2 YNNKEL (reference sequence). J lost 4 bases, V lost 4 bases, and 5 bases had no gene match.

The rearrangement joins TRBV3-1 (or the pseudogene TRBV3-2) to TRBJ1-1; D uncertain. V gave up 4 bases and J gave up 3 bases, with 15 bases separating them. Germline lookup yields CDR1 LGHDT and CDR2 YNNKEL (reference sequence). This CDR3 is built from 15 residues. The CDR3 DNA is TGTGCCAGCAGCCCTTGGGTGGGAGTGGACACTGAAGCTTTCTTT. Translation gives CASSPWVGVDTEAFF.

This clone has just a few counts. This chain uses TRBV24-1 with TRBJ2-5, with 12 bases matching TRBD1. The trim removed 0 bases at V and 6 bases at J, leaving 4 bases unmatched. This CDR3 is built from 16 residues. Germline CDR1 and CDR2: KGHDR and SFDVKD. The CDR3 is CATSDLGTGGVKTQYF. CDR3 nucleotide sequence: TGTGCCACCAGTGATTTGGGGACAGGGGGCGTAAAGACCCAGTACTTC.

This sequence joins TRBV3-1 (or the pseudogene TRBV3-2) and TRBJ1-4; a weak D match, TRBD1 (6 bases). The CDR3 is 12 residues long. The germline CDR1 and CDR2 sequences are LGHDT and YNNKEL (reference sequence). Trimming pared 2 bases from V and 8 bases from J, leaving 6 bases between. CDR3 loop: CASSQTGEKLFF. CDR3 sequence (DNA): TGTGCCAGCAGCCAAACAGGGGAAAAACTGTTTTTT.

The chain combines TRBV5-1 with TRBJ1-4; unclear D gene. The CDR3 contains 14 residues. Germline V gene data show CDR1 as SGHRS and CDR2 as YFSETQ. V lost 0 bases, J lost 8 bases, and 11 bases lay in between. The CDR3 loop reads CASSLGPAEEKLFF. The CDR3 nucleotides are TGCGCCAGCAGCTTGGGGCCGGCGGAGGAAAAACTGTTTTTT.

This sequence joins TRBV4-2 and TRBJ1-6; D is unresolved. The germline CDR1 and CDR2 sequences are LGHNA and YNFKEQ. Trimming shortened V by 1 base and J by 7 bases, and 11 bases separated the two germline ends. This CDR3 is 15 amino acids long. CDR3 loop: CASSQAEGPNSPLHF. CDR3 in DNA: TGTGCCAGCAGCCAAGCGGAGGGCCCAAATTCACCCCTCCACTTT.

The chain carries TRBV2 and TRBJ2-2; TRBD1 matches at 8 bases. Trimming at V came to 4 bases and at J to 5 bases, leaving 9 bases not matched to a gene. Germline CDR1 is SNHLY and CDR2 is FYNNEI. This CDR3 is 16 amino acids long. CDR3 protein: CASSVGQGARTGELFF. The CDR3 DNA sequence: TGTGCCAGCAGTGTCGGGCAGGGGGCGCGAACCGGGGAGCTGTTTTTT.

The chain is built from TRBV27 and TRBJ2-1; 7 nucleotides align to TRBD2. Losses at the gene ends were 2 bases for V and 5 bases for J; bases not matched to a gene: 6. The CDR3 length is 15 residues. CDR1 is MNHEY and CDR2 is SMNVEV in the germline V gene (reference sequence). The CDR3 sequence is CASSLTGGVDNEQFF. The CDR3 DNA is TGTGCCAGCAGTTTAACGGGGGGAGTAGACAATGAGCAGTTCTTC.

This chain uses TRBV20-1 with TRBJ1-5; D is ambiguous. The V end was cut by 3 bases, the J end by 1 base, with 10 bases between. The CDR3 is 14 residues long. CDR1 and CDR2 from the germline V gene are DFQATT and SNEGSKA (reference sequence). In nucleotides, the CDR3 is TGCAGTGCTAGTTCCCCCAGGAGCAATCAGCCCCAGCATTTT. Translating it yields CSASSPRSNQPQHF.

The chain is built from TRBV2 and TRBJ2-1, with 10 nucleotides matching TRBD2. V lost 5 bases and J lost 6; bases outside the gene matches: 4. CDR3 length: 14 amino acids. CDR1 is SNHLY, CDR2 FYNNEI, per germline. CDR3 loop: CASSLAGVSNEQFF. Written as DNA, the CDR3 is TGTGCCAGCAGTCTAGCGGGAGTCTCCAATGAGCAGTTCTTC.

The CDR3 sequence is CATSDPTPRQGWSGYTF. CDR3 nucleotide sequence: TGTGCCACCAGTGATCCAACCCCAAGACAGGGCTGGTCTGGCTACACCTTC. V usage is TRBV24-1 and J usage is TRBJ1-2; the match to TRBD1 covers 7 bases. The germline V gene encodes CDR1 KGHDR and CDR2 SFDVKD. Trimming cost V 3 bases and J 7 bases; bases outside gene matches: 16. The CDR3 runs to 17 residues.